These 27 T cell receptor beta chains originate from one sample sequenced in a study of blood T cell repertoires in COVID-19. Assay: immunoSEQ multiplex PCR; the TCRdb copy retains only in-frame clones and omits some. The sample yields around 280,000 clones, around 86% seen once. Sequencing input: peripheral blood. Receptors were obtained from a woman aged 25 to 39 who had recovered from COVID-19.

The CDR3 DNA reads as TGCGCCAGCAGCTTTGTAGGGGGATCGTTGGAGACCCAGTACTTC. This translates into CASSFVGGSLETQYF. The chain joins TRBV5-1 to TRBJ2-5; tentatively, D is TRBD1 (6 bases). V was shortened by 2 bases and J by 5 bases, with 16 bases between the two germline ends. The CDR3 contains 15 residues. Germline CDR1 is SGHRS and CDR2 is YFSETQ. The complete variable domain, with remaining parts taken from reference TRBV5-1 and TRBJ2-5, reads KAGVTQTPRYLIKTRGQQVTLSCSPISGHRSVSWYQQTPGQGLQFLFEYFSETQRNKGNFPGRFSGRQFSNSRSEMNVSTLELGDSALYLCASSFVGGSLETQYFGPGTRLLVL.

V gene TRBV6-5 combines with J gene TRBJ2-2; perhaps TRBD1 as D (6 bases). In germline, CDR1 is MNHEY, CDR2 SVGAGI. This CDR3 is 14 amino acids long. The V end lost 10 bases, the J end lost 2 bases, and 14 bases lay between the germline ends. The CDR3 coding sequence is TGTGCCACAAGCTACAGGGAAAACACCGGGGAGCTGTTTTTT. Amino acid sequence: CATSYRENTGELFF.

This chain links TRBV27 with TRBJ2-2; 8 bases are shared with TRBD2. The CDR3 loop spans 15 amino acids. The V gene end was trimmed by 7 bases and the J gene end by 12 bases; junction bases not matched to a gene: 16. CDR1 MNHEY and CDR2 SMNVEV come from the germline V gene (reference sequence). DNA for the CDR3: TGTGCCAGCACCCTCGGTGGGCCTAGCGGGTCCCAGCTGTTTTTT. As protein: CASTLGGPSGSQLFF.

This CDR3 reads CASSDRDREVRYEQYF. CDR3 nucleotides: TGTGCCAGCAGTGACCGTGACCGGGAGGTTCGGTACGAGCAGTACTTC. The V call is TRBV6-1, the J call TRBJ2-7; 7 nucleotides agree with TRBD2. Germline V gives CDR1 MNHNS, CDR2 SASEGT. The CDR3 loop spans 16 amino acids. V gave up 3 bases and J gave up 4 bases; unmatched junction bases: 12.

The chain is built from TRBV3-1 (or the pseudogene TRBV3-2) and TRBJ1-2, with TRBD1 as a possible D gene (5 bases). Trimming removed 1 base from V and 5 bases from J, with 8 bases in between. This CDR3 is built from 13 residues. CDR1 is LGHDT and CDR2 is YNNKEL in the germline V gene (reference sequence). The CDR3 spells CASSQVAGYGYTF. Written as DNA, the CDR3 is TGTGCCAGCAGCCAAGTGGCAGGGTATGGCTACACCTTC.

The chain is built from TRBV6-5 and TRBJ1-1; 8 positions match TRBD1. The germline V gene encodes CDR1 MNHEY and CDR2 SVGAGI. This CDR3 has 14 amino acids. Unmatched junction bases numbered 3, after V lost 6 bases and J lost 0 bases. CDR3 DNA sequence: TGTGCCAGCAGCCGGGGACAGGTGAACACTGAAGCTTTCTTT. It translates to CASSRGQVNTEAFF.

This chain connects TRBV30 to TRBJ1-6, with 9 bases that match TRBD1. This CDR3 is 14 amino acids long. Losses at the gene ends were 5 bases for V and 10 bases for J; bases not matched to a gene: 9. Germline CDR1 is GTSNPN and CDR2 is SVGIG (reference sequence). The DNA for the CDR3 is TGTGCCTGGGTACCGGGACAGGGTTTCTCACCCCTCCACTTT. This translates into CAWVPGQGFSPLHF.

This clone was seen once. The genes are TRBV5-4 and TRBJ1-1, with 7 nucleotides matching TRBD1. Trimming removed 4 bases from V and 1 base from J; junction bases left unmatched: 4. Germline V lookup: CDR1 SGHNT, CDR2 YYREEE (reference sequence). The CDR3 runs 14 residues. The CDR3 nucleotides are TGTGCCAGCAGCCCACGACAGGGGAACACTGAAGCTTTCTTT. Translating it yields CASSPRQGNTEAFF.

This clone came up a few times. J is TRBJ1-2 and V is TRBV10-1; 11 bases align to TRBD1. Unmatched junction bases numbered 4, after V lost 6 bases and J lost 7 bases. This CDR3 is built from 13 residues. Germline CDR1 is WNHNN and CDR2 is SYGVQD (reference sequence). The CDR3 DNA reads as TGCGCCAGCAGCGCCGGGACAGGGGGTGGCTACACCTTC. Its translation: CASSAGTGGGYTF.

Here the CDR3 DNA reads TGTGCCAGCTCACCCGGTAGGAGGGGCACAGATACGCAGTATTTT. Protein: CASSPGRRGTDTQYF. The chain carries TRBV18 and TRBJ2-3; weak D call: TRBD2 (6 bases). The length of the CDR3 is 15 residues. V gave up 3 bases and J gave up 1 base, with 11 bases separating them. Germline lookup yields CDR1 KGHSH and CDR2 LQKENI.

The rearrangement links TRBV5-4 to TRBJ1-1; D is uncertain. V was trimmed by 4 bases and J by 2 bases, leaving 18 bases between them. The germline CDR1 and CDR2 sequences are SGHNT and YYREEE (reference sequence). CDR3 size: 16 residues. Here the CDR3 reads CASSPWSAAFNTEAFF. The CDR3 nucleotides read TGTGCCAGCAGCCCCTGGTCGGCGGCTTTTAACACTGAAGCTTTCTTT. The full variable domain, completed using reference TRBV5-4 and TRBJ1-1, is ETGVTQSPTHLIKTRGQQVTLRCSSQSGHNTVSWYQQALGQGPQFIFQYYREEENGRGNFPPRFSGLQFPNYSSELNVNALELDDSALYLCASSPWSAAFNTEAFFGQGTRLTVV.

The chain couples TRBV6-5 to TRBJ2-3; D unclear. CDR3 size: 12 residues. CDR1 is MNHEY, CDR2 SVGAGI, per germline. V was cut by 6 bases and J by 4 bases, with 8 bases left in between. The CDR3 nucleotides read TGTGCCAGCAGGGCGGCCCCAGATACGCAGTATTTT. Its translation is CASRAAPDTQYF.

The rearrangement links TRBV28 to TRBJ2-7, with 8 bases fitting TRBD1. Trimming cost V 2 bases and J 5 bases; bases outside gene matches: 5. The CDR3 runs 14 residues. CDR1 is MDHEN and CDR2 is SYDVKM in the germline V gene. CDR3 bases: TGTGCCAGCAGTTTAACAGGGGGTAGCGACGAGCAGTACTTC. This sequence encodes CASSLTGGSDEQYF.

As DNA, the CDR3 is TGTGCCAGCAGCTTGAGTTACTCCGGGGACACAGATACGCAGTATTTT. Its translation is CASSLSYSGDTDTQYF. The chain links TRBV11-1 to TRBJ2-3, with D possibly matching TRBD2 (5 bases). This CDR3 spans 16 amino acids. Trimming shortened V by 3 bases and J by 2 bases, and 15 bases separated the two germline ends. Germline V gene sequence: CDR1 SGHAT, CDR2 FQDESV (reference sequence).

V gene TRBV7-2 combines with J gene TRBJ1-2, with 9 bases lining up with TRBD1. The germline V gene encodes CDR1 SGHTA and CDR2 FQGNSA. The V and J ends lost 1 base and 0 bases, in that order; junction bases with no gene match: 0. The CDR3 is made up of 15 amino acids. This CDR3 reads CASSLGQGANYGYTF. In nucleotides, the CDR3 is TGTGCCAGCAGCTTAGGACAGGGGGCTAACTATGGCTACACCTTC. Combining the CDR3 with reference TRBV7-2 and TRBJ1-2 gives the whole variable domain GAGVSQSPSNKVTEKGKDVELRCDPISGHTALYWYRQSLGQGLEFLIYFQGNSAPDKSGLPSDRFSAERTGGSVSTLTIQRTQQEDSAVYLCASSLGQGANYGYTFGSGTRLTVV.

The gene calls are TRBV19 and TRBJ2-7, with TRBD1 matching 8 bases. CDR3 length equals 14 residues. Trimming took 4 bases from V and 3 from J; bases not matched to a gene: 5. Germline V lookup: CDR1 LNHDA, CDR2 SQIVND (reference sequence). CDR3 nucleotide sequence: TGTGCCAGTAGTAGAAGGACAGGGAACTACGAGCAGTACTTC. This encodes CASSRRTGNYEQYF.

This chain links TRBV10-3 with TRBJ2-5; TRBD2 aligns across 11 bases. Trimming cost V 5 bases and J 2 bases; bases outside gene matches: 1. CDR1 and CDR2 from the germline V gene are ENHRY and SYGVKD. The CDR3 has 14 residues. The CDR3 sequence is CAISTSGSQETQYF. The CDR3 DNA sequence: TGTGCCATCAGTACTAGCGGGAGTCAAGAGACCCAGTACTTC.

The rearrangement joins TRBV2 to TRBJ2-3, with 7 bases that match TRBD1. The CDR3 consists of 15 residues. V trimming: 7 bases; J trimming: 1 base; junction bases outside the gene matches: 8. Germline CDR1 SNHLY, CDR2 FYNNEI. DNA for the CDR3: TGTGCCAGCAAATCCAACAGGGGCGGCACAGATACGCAGTATTTT. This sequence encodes CASKSNRGGTDTQYF.

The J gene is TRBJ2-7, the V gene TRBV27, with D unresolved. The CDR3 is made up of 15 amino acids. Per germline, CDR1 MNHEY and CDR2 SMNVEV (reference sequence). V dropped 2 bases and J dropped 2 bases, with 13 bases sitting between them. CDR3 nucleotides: TGTGCCAGCAGTTTAATTTCTGCAGGTACCTACGAGCAGTACTTC. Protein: CASSLISAGTYEQYF.

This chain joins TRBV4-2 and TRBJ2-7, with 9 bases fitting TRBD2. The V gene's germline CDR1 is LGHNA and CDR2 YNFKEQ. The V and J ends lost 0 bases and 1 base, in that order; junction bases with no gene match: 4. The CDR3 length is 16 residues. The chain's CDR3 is CASSQESSGTSYEQYF. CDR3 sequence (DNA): TGTGCCAGCAGCCAAGAGTCTAGCGGGACGTCCTACGAGCAGTACTTC.

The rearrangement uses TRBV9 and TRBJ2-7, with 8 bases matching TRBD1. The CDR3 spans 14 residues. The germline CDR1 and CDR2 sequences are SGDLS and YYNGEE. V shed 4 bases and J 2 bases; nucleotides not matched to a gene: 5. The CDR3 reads CASSPRDRPYEQYF. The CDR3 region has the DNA TGTGCCAGCAGCCCTAGGGACAGGCCCTACGAGCAGTACTTC.

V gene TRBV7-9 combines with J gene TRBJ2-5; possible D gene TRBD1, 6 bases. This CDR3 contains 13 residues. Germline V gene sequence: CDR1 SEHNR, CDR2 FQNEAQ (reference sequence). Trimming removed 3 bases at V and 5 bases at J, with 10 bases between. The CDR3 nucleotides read TGTGCCAGCAGCTTTACAGGGTTGGAGACCCAGTACTTC. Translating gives CASSFTGLETQYF.

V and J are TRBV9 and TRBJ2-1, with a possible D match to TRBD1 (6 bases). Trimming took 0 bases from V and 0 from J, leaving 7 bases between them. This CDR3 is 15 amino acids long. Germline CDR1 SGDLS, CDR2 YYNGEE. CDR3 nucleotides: TGTGCCAGCAGCGTAGAAGGGGGCTCCTACAATGAGCAGTTCTTC. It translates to CASSVEGGSYNEQFF.

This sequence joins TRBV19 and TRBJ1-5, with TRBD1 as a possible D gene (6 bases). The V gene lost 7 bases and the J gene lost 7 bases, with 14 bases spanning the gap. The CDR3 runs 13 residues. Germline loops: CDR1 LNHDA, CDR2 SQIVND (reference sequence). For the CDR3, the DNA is TGTGCCAGTAATCTGGAGGGGGGGCAGCCCCAGCATTTT. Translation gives CASNLEGGQPQHF.

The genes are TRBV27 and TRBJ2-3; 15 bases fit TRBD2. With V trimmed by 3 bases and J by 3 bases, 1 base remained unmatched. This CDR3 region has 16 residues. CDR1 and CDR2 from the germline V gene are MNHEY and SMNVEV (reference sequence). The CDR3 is CASSFGLAGGTDTQYF. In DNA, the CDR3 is TGTGCCAGCAGTTTTGGACTAGCGGGAGGGACAGATACGCAGTATTTT.

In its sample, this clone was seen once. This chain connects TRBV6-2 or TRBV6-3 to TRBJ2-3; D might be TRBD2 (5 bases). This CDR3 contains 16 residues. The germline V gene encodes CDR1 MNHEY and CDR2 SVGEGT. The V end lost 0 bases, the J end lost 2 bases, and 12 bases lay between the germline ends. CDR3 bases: TGTGCCAGCAGTTACTCGGGCGGGCGCCTCACAGATACGCAGTATTTT. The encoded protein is CASSYSGGRLTDTQYF.

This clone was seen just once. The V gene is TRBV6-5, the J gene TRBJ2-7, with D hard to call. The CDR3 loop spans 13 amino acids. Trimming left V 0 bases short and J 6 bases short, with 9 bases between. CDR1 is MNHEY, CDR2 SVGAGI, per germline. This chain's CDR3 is CASSYSRSSEQYF. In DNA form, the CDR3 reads TGTGCCAGCAGTTACTCCCGTTCTTCCGAGCAGTACTTC.